Listed below are T cell receptor beta chains from one sample, sequenced in a study of blood T cell repertoires in COVID-19. Using immunoSEQ multiplex PCR, the repertoire was profiled, and TCRdb retains in-frame clones only, with some absent. The sample shows roughly 39,000 clones, approximately 85% of them seen only once. The specimen was peripheral blood. These receptor sequences come from a human donor in a cohort sampled during active COVID-19. The CDR3 runs from the conserved cysteine through the conserved F or W. The order of the fields is CDR3 length, V gene, clone size, J gene, D gene, CDR3 protein, CDR3 DNA. A D gene is named only where the DNA matches it firmly. Some rows have no size entry. The others give once, few or many, or a class for an expanded clone.

CDR3 length: 14; V gene: TRBV5-4; clone size: .; J gene: TRBJ2-1; D gene: TRBD2; CDR3 protein: CAFGAGGSYNEQFF; CDR3 DNA: TGTGCCTTCGGAGCGGGAGGCTCCTACAATGAGCAGTTCTTC
CDR3 length: 16; V gene: TRBV28; clone size: .; J gene: TRBJ2-1; D gene: .; CDR3 protein: CASRATDRATYNEQFF; CDR3 DNA: TGTGCCAGCAGGGCTACGGACAGAGCCACCTACAATGAGCAGTTCTTC
CDR3 length: 15; V gene: TRBV21-1; clone size: .; J gene: TRBJ1-5; D gene: .; CDR3 protein: CASSKVRTVLQPQHF; CDR3 DNA: TGTGCCAGCAGCAAAGTGCGGACAGTCCTTCAGCCCCAGCATTTT
CDR3 length: 14; V gene: TRBV30; clone size: .; J gene: TRBJ2-3; D gene: TRBD2; CDR3 protein: CACRVASGTDTQYF; CDR3 DNA: TGTGCCTGCAGAGTGGCTAGCGGAACAGATACGCAGTATTTT
CDR3 length: 15; V gene: TRBV4-1; clone size: .; J gene: TRBJ1-1; D gene: .; CDR3 protein: CASSHPLGGNTEAFF; CDR3 DNA: TGCGCCAGCAGCCACCCGTTGGGAGGGAACACTGAAGCTTTCTTT
CDR3 length: 14; V gene: TRBV6-6; clone size: .; J gene: TRBJ1-2; D gene: .; CDR3 protein: CASREDPTNYGYTF; CDR3 DNA: TGTGCCAGCAGGGAGGACCCAACGAACTATGGCTACACCTTC
CDR3 length: 14; V gene: TRBV11-2; clone size: .; J gene: TRBJ1-6; D gene: .; CDR3 protein: CASSVMGLNSPLHF; CDR3 DNA: TGTGCCAGCAGCGTTATGGGGCTTAATTCACCCCTCCACTTT
CDR3 length: 15; V gene: TRBV6-5; clone size: .; J gene: TRBJ2-3; D gene: TRBD2; CDR3 protein: CASRDGGGGTDTQYF; CDR3 DNA: TGTGCCAGCAGAGATGGCGGGGGAGGCACAGATACGCAGTATTTT
CDR3 length: 15; V gene: TRBV7-7; clone size: .; J gene: TRBJ2-1; D gene: .; CDR3 protein: CASSLEQGFHNEQFF; CDR3 DNA: TGTGCTAGCAGCTTGGAGCAGGGGTTTCACAATGAGCAGTTCTTC
CDR3 length: 15; V gene: TRBV5-5; clone size: .; J gene: TRBJ1-2; D gene: TRBD1; CDR3 protein: CASSAGTGEEVGYTF; CDR3 DNA: TGTGCCAGCAGCGCCGGGACAGGGGAAGAGGTTGGCTACACCTTC
CDR3 length: 16; V gene: TRBV7-9; clone size: .; J gene: TRBJ1-3; D gene: .; CDR3 protein: CASIQGRTFAGNTIYF; CDR3 DNA: TGTGCCAGCATTCAAGGACGGACTTTTGCTGGAAACACCATATATTTT
CDR3 length: 14; V gene: TRBV7-9; clone size: .; J gene: TRBJ2-3; D gene: TRBD1; CDR3 protein: CASGETGGADTQYF; CDR3 DNA: TGTGCCAGCGGGGAGACAGGGGGCGCAGATACGCAGTATTTT
CDR3 length: 15; V gene: TRBV6-5; clone size: .; J gene: TRBJ2-1; D gene: TRBD2; CDR3 protein: CASRTSGSNYNEQFF; CDR3 DNA: TGTGCCAGCAGGACTAGCGGCAGCAACTACAATGAGCAGTTCTTC
CDR3 length: 12; V gene: TRBV14; clone size: .; J gene: TRBJ1-2; D gene: .; CDR3 protein: CASSQGAYGYTF; CDR3 DNA: TGTGCCAGCAGCCAAGGGGCGTATGGCTACACCTTC
CDR3 length: 13; V gene: TRBV18; clone size: .; J gene: TRBJ1-2; D gene: .; CDR3 protein: CASSLGPKDGYTF; CDR3 DNA: TGTGCCAGCTCACTGGGGCCAAAGGATGGCTACACCTTC
CDR3 length: 12; V gene: TRBV15; clone size: .; J gene: TRBJ2-2; D gene: TRBD2; CDR3 protein: CATRKTSGRLFF; CDR3 DNA: TGTGCCACCAGGAAGACTAGCGGGAGGTTGTTTTTT
CDR3 length: 15; V gene: TRBV9; clone size: .; J gene: TRBJ1-2; D gene: .; CDR3 protein: CASSAQNAGNSGYTF; CDR3 DNA: TGTGCCAGCAGCGCCCAAAACGCAGGCAATAGTGGCTACACCTTC
CDR3 length: 19; V gene: TRBV7-8; clone size: .; J gene: TRBJ2-7; D gene: TRBD2; CDR3 protein: CASSTLGTSGRGGGYEQYF; CDR3 DNA: TGTGCCAGCAGCACGCTCGGGACTAGCGGGAGAGGCGGGGGGTACGAGCAGTACTTC
CDR3 length: 16; V gene: TRBV5-1; clone size: .; J gene: TRBJ2-1; D gene: .; CDR3 protein: CASSLDRAGAGNEQFF; CDR3 DNA: TGCGCCAGCAGCTTGGATCGGGCCGGGGCGGGGAATGAGCAGTTCTTC
CDR3 length: 15; V gene: TRBV19; clone size: .; J gene: TRBJ1-6; D gene: .; CDR3 protein: CASSMAWGDHSPLHF; CDR3 DNA: TGTGCCAGTAGTATGGCTTGGGGGGACCATTCACCCCTCCACTTT
CDR3 length: 17; V gene: TRBV7-2; clone size: .; J gene: TRBJ2-3; D gene: .; CDR3 protein: CASSLALWAASTDTQYF; CDR3 DNA: TGTGCCAGCAGCTTAGCGCTTTGGGCAGCTAGCACAGATACGCAGTATTTT
CDR3 length: 13; V gene: TRBV5-4; clone size: .; J gene: TRBJ2-2; D gene: .; CDR3 protein: CASSLYMRGELFF; CDR3 DNA: TGTGCCAGCAGCTTGTATATGAGGGGGGAGCTGTTTTTT
CDR3 length: 16; V gene: TRBV6-6; clone size: .; J gene: TRBJ2-1; D gene: .; CDR3 protein: CASSYSKASSYNEQFF; CDR3 DNA: TGTGCCAGCAGTTACTCGAAAGCGAGCTCCTACAATGAGCAGTTCTTC
CDR3 length: 17; V gene: TRBV7-9; clone size: .; J gene: TRBJ2-2; D gene: .; CDR3 protein: CASSFSGVFANTGELFF; CDR3 DNA: TGTGCCAGCAGCTTCTCAGGGGTCTTCGCGAACACCGGGGAGCTGTTTTTT
CDR3 length: 14; V gene: TRBV10-3; clone size: few; J gene: TRBJ1-3; D gene: .; CDR3 protein: CAISVSSSGNTIYF; CDR3 DNA: TGTGCCATCAGTGTTTCATCATCTGGAAACACCATATATTTT
CDR3 length: 16; V gene: TRBV27; clone size: .; J gene: TRBJ1-2; D gene: TRBD1; CDR3 protein: CASSSSVRTGINGYTF; CDR3 DNA: TGTGCCAGCAGTTCTTCTGTACGGACAGGGATTAACGGCTACACCTTC
CDR3 length: 17; V gene: TRBV7-2; clone size: .; J gene: TRBJ1-2; D gene: .; CDR3 protein: CASSSTPYRDRYYGYTF; CDR3 DNA: TGTGCCAGCAGCTCAACTCCTTACAGGGATCGGTACTATGGCTACACCTTC
CDR3 length: 16; V gene: TRBV5-4; clone size: .; J gene: TRBJ1-4; D gene: .; CDR3 protein: CASSRDVGRSNEKLFF; CDR3 DNA: TGTGCCAGCAGCCGCGATGTGGGGAGGTCAAATGAAAAACTGTTTTTT
CDR3 length: 14; V gene: TRBV3-1/TRBV3-2; clone size: .; J gene: TRBJ1-3; D gene: .; CDR3 protein: CASSQAPGAPGKSF; CDR3 DNA: TGTGCCAGCAGCCAAGCCCCGGGAGCGCCGGGGAAGAGTTTT
CDR3 length: 15; V gene: TRBV20-1; clone size: .; J gene: TRBJ2-1; D gene: TRBD2; CDR3 protein: CSASRPSGDSYEQFF; CDR3 DNA: TGCAGTGCTAGTCGACCTAGCGGGGACTCTTATGAGCAGTTCTTC
CDR3 length: 13; V gene: TRBV12-5; clone size: few; J gene: TRBJ2-7; D gene: TRBD1; CDR3 protein: CASGYGQGYEQYF; CDR3 DNA: TGTGCTAGTGGCTACGGACAGGGCTACGAGCAGTACTTC
CDR3 length: 13; V gene: TRBV6-5; clone size: once; J gene: TRBJ2-7; D gene: .; CDR3 protein: CASSRREDYEQYF; CDR3 DNA: TGTGCCAGCAGCCGGAGGGAGGACTACGAGCAGTACTTC
CDR3 length: 14; V gene: TRBV7-8; clone size: .; J gene: TRBJ1-1; D gene: TRBD1; CDR3 protein: CASSSDRGLTEAFF; CDR3 DNA: TGTGCCAGCAGCTCGGACAGGGGGCTTACTGAAGCTTTCTTT